A selection of T cell receptor beta chains follows, all from one sample in a study of control samples from healthy donors and cancer patients. Repertoires were generated with immunoSEQ multiplex PCR, while TCRdb's copy carries only in-frame clones and drops some. The sample holds over 150,000 clones, roughly 94% seen once. What was sequenced was blood. These receptors were obtained from a man in his forties or fifties in good health. CDR3s include the opening cysteine and the closing phenylalanine or tryptophan. The order of the fields is D gene, V gene, clone size, J gene, CDR3 protein, CDR3 DNA. A D gene is named only where the DNA matches it firmly. Some rows have no size entry. The others give once, few or many, or a class for an expanded clone.

>TRBD1|TRBV4-1|NA|TRBJ1-1
CASSYRDRGQTGTEAFF
TGCGCCAGCAGCTACCGGGACAGGGGGCAGACCGGCACTGAAGCTTTCTTT
>TRBD2|TRBV4-3|NA|TRBJ2-3
CASSHTWGGETDTQYF
TGCGCCAGCAGCCATACGTGGGGGGGAGAAACAGATACGCAGTATTTT
>TRBD2|TRBV19|NA|TRBJ2-5
CASSPTAGGRETQYF
TGTGCCAGTAGTCCAACAGCGGGGGGGAGAGAGACCCAGTACTTC
>NA|TRBV7-9|NA|TRBJ1-5
CASSPDPSNQPQHF
TGTGCCAGCAGCCCGGACCCGAGCAATCAGCCCCAGCATTTT
>NA|TRBV30|NA|TRBJ2-7
CAWSASYEQYF
TGTGCCTGGAGTGCTTCATACGAGCAGTACTTC
>TRBD1|TRBV28|NA|TRBJ1-5
CASSSDRDNQPQHF
TGTGCCAGCAGTTCGGACAGGGACAATCAGCCCCAGCATTTT
>NA|TRBV27|NA|TRBJ1-5
CASHISNQPQHF
TGTGCCAGCCATATCAGCAATCAGCCCCAGCATTTT
>NA|TRBV19|once|TRBJ1-2
CASSARNYGYTF
TGTGCCAGTAGTGCCAGAAACTATGGCTACACCTTC
>NA|TRBV5-4|few|TRBJ2-7
CASSSGAPSYEQYF
TGTGCCAGCAGCTCTGGCGCCCCATCCTACGAGCAGTACTTC
>NA|TRBV27|NA|TRBJ2-7
CASRTGPSYEQYF
TGTGCCAGCAGGACGGGACCATCCTACGAGCAGTACTTC
>TRBD1|TRBV4-1|NA|TRBJ1-5
CASSHDRGPNQPQHF
TGCGCCAGCAGCCATGACAGGGGGCCGAATCAGCCCCAGCATTTT
>NA|TRBV12-5|NA|TRBJ1-4
CASGFGTANEKLFF
TGTGCTAGTGGTTTCGGGACCGCGAATGAAAAACTGTTTTTT
>TRBD1|TRBV6-6|NA|TRBJ2-3
CASSPTGGSDTQYF
TGTGCCAGCAGCCCGACAGGGGGCTCAGATACGCAGTATTTT
>NA|TRBV28|NA|TRBJ1-2
CASSTYRFGYTF
TGTGCCAGCAGTACCTACAGGTTTGGCTACACCTTC
>TRBD1|TRBV19|once|TRBJ1-5
CASSIKGQHSNQPQHF
TGTGCCAGTAGTATAAAGGGACAGCATAGCAATCAGCCCCAGCATTTT
>NA|TRBV13|once|TRBJ1-3
CARRGRDSSGNTIYF
TGTGCCAGACGGGGACGCGACAGCTCTGGAAACACCATATATTTT
>NA|TRBV7-9|NA|TRBJ1-1
CASSFGPGLGEGEAFF
TGTGCCAGCAGCTTTGGTCCGGGCCTAGGGGAGGGTGAAGCTTTCTTT
>NA|TRBV19|NA|TRBJ2-7
CASSIRAPPHEQYF
TGTGCCAGTAGTATTCGGGCCCCACCACACGAGCAGTACTTC
>NA|TRBV25-1|NA|TRBJ2-7
CASSETGASSYEQYF
TGTGCCAGCAGTGAAACGGGGGCGAGCTCCTACGAGCAGTACTTC
>NA|TRBV27|NA|TRBJ1-1
CASRVKGYTEAFF
TGTGCCAGCAGAGTCAAGGGGTACACTGAAGCTTTCTTT
>NA|TRBV7-9|NA|TRBJ2-2
CASSLDLLTGELFF
TGTGCCAGCAGCTTAGACTTACTGACCGGGGAGCTGTTTTTT
>NA|TRBV6-4|NA|TRBJ1-1
CASSDSSRGTEAFF
TGTGCCAGCAGTGACTCGAGTCGCGGCACTGAAGCTTTCTTT
>NA|TRBV5-6|NA|TRBJ1-1
CASSSFTGGTQMNTEAFF
TGTGCCAGCAGCTCTTTCACAGGAGGCACCCAAATGAACACTGAAGCTTTCTTT
>TRBD1|TRBV6-6|NA|TRBJ1-5
CASSWDSSNQPQHF
TGTGCCAGCAGCTGGGACAGTAGCAATCAGCCCCAGCATTTT
>NA|TRBV6-6|NA|TRBJ1-2
CASSPPPGTILNYGYTF
TGTGCCAGCAGTCCCCCGCCGGGAACGATCCTGAACTATGGCTACACCTTC
>NA|TRBV18|NA|TRBJ1-1
CASSPLAGRGNTEAFF
TGTGCCAGCTCACCTCTGGCAGGCCGAGGGAACACTGAAGCTTTCTTT
>NA|TRBV3-1/TRBV3-2|NA|TRBJ2-3
CASSQRLADTDTQYF
TGTGCCAGCAGCCAGAGACTGGCGGATACAGATACGCAGTATTTT
>NA|TRBV4-1|NA|TRBJ1-5
CASSQELSNQPQHF
TGCGCCAGCAGCCAAGAGCTGTCCAATCAGCCCCAGCATTTT
>NA|TRBV18|NA|TRBJ1-6
CASSPGNSPLHF
TGTGCCAGCTCACCAGGGAATTCACCCCTCCACTTT
>TRBD2|TRBV6-5|NA|TRBJ2-3
CAGRERTFSTDTQYF
TGTGCCGGGAGGGAGAGAACATTTAGCACAGATACGCAGTATTTT
>NA|TRBV6-5|NA|TRBJ1-1
CATGMDGSPLEAFF
TGTGCCACCGGGATGGACGGGTCACCACTTGAAGCTTTCTTT
>NA|TRBV7-6|NA|TRBJ2-1
CASSPAVSSYNEQFF
TGTGCCAGCAGCCCTGCTGTGAGCTCCTACAATGAGCAGTTCTTC
>NA|TRBV5-1|NA|TRBJ1-2
CASSRTGTDYGYTF
TGCGCCAGCAGCAGGACTGGGACGGACTATGGCTACACCTTC
>TRBD2|TRBV27|NA|TRBJ2-7
CASSLGTSSEQYF
TGTGCCAGCAGTCTGGGGACTAGCAGCGAGCAGTACTTC
>NA|TRBV6-5|NA|TRBJ1-1
CASSFGNTEAFF
TGTGCCAGCAGTTTTGGGAACACTGAAGCTTTCTTT
>TRBD1|TRBV10-2|NA|TRBJ2-7
CASRITGGPYEQYF
TGCGCCAGTAGAATTACAGGGGGGCCCTACGAGCAGTACTTC
>NA|TRBV18|NA|TRBJ1-2
CASSRNREEGYTF
TGTGCCAGCTCAAGGAACAGGGAGGAGGGCTACACCTTC
>TRBD1|TRBV28|NA|TRBJ1-2
CASSPRDRWGHRNYGYTF
TGTGCCAGCAGTCCGCGGGACAGGTGGGGGCACCGCAACTATGGCTACACCTTC
>NA|TRBV6-6|once|TRBJ1-5
CASSSETAYSNQPQHF
TGTGCCAGCAGCTCGGAAACGGCATATAGCAATCAGCCCCAGCATTTT
>NA|TRBV20-1|NA|TRBJ1-2
CSASSGSNLKYGYTF
TGCAGTGCTAGTTCAGGGTCCAATCTTAAATATGGCTACACCTTC
>NA|TRBV11-2|NA|TRBJ1-1
CASSLEYNTEAFF
TGTGCCAGCAGCTTGGAATACAACACTGAAGCTTTCTTT
>TRBD1|TRBV10-2|NA|TRBJ1-2
CASSGDRGYGYTF
TGCGCCAGCAGTGGGGACAGGGGCTATGGCTACACCTTC
>NA|TRBV4-1|NA|TRBJ1-4
CASRHYRDEKLFF
TGCGCCAGCAGACACTACAGGGACGAAAAACTGTTTTTT
>TRBD2|TRBV18|NA|TRBJ2-7
CASSPSNRRGGAYEQYF
TGTGCCAGCTCACCATCGAATCGTCGGGGGGGGGCCTACGAGCAGTACTTC
>NA|TRBV5-1|NA|TRBJ1-1
CASSLTRGTEAFF
TGCGCCAGCAGCTTGACTAGGGGAACTGAAGCTTTCTTT
>NA|TRBV20-1|NA|TRBJ1-6
CSASSGRLYSPLHF
TGCAGTGCTAGTAGTGGCCGGTTATATTCACCCCTCCACTTT
>NA|TRBV6-5|NA|TRBJ1-1
CASSYSAEMNTEAFF
TGTGCCAGCAGTTACTCAGCAGAAATGAACACTGAAGCTTTCTTT
>NA|TRBV29-1|NA|TRBJ2-7
CSVGGRQNYEQYF
TGCAGCGTAGGGGGACGGCAAAATTACGAGCAGTACTTC
>NA|TRBV5-1|NA|TRBJ2-2
CASRGDTGELFF
TGCGCCAGCAGGGGAGACACCGGGGAGCTGTTTTTT
>TRBD1|TRBV28|NA|TRBJ1-2
CASRPTGEYGYTF
TGTGCCAGCAGACCGACAGGGGAATATGGCTACACCTTC
>NA|TRBV4-1|NA|TRBJ1-3
CASSQDKLPGNTIYF
TGCGCCAGCAGCCAAGATAAGCTACCTGGAAACACCATATATTTT
>TRBD1|TRBV11-2|few|TRBJ1-4
CASSTTDRANEKLFF
TGTGCCAGCAGCACAACGGACAGGGCTAATGAAAAACTGTTTTTT
>TRBD1|TRBV5-8|NA|TRBJ1-1
CASSTGTGGYEEAEAFF
TGTGCCAGCAGTACCGGGACAGGGGGGTATGAGGAGGCTGAAGCTTTCTTT